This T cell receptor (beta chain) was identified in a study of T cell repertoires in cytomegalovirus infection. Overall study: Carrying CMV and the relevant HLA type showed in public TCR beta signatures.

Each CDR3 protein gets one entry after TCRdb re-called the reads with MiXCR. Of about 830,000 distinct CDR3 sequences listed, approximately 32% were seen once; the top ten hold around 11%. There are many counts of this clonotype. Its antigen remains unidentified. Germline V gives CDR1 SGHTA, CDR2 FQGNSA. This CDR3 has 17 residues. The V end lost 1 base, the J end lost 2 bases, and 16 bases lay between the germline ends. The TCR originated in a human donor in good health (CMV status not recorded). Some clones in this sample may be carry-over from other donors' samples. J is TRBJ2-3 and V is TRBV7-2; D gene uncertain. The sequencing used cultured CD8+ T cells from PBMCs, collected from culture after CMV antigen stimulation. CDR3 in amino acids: CASSLVASLRPTDTQYF. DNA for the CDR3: TGTGCCAGCAGCTTAGTGGCGTCTCTCCGCCCCACAGATACGCAGTATTTT.